This is a list of T cell receptor beta chains from one sample in a study of blood T cells in healthy people across ages. Each CDR3 protein gets one entry after TCRdb re-called the 5' RACE reads with MiXCR. The sample consists of 700,000 or so distinct CDR3 sequences, around 43% of them appearing once. The sample was blood. Receptor source: an elderly man in good health. The CDR3 runs from the conserved cysteine through the conserved F or W. Each record gives: D gene, V gene, clone size, J gene, CDR3 protein, CDR3 DNA. A D gene is named only where the DNA matches it firmly. Some rows mark clone size as missing; the rest say once, few, many or name a class of expanded clone.

D gene: -; V gene: TRBV20-1; clone size: -; J gene: TRBJ1-1; CDR3 protein: CSARGWTANTEAFF; CDR3 DNA: TGCAGTGCTAGAGGCTGGACTGCGAACACTGAAGCTTTCTTT
D gene: -; V gene: TRBV9; clone size: many; J gene: TRBJ2-1; CDR3 protein: CASSPRDKSYNEQFF; CDR3 DNA: TGTGCCAGCAGCCCCCGCGACAAATCCTACAATGAGCAGTTCTTC
D gene: TRBD2; V gene: TRBV6-2/TRBV6-3; clone size: few; J gene: TRBJ2-2; CDR3 protein: CASSYTRGGTGELFF; CDR3 DNA: TGTGCCAGCAGTTACACCCGGGGGGGCACCGGGGAGCTGTTTTTT
D gene: -; V gene: TRBV6-2/TRBV6-3; clone size: -; J gene: TRBJ1-2; CDR3 protein: CASKEQANYGYTF; CDR3 DNA: TGTGCCAGCAAGGAACAGGCAAACTATGGCTACACCTTC
D gene: TRBD1; V gene: TRBV28; clone size: few; J gene: TRBJ1-5; CDR3 protein: CASRFDRGGNQPQHF; CDR3 DNA: TGTGCCAGCCGTTTCGACAGGGGTGGCAATCAGCCCCAGCATTTT
D gene: -; V gene: TRBV7-2; clone size: -; J gene: TRBJ2-3; CDR3 protein: CASSTRWGTDTQYF; CDR3 DNA: TGTGCCAGCAGCACCCGATGGGGCACTGATACGCAGTATTTT
D gene: TRBD2; V gene: TRBV5-1; clone size: -; J gene: TRBJ2-1; CDR3 protein: CASRTPSGGANEQFF; CDR3 DNA: TGCGCCAGCAGGACCCCTAGCGGGGGGGCCAATGAGCAGTTCTTC
D gene: -; V gene: TRBV7-2; clone size: few; J gene: TRBJ2-1; CDR3 protein: CASSSDRANEQFF; CDR3 DNA: TGTGCCAGCAGCTCAGATCGGGCAAATGAGCAGTTCTTC
D gene: -; V gene: TRBV9; clone size: once; J gene: TRBJ1-4; CDR3 protein: CASSPRTGLNGKLFF; CDR3 DNA: TGTGCCAGCAGCCCCCGGACGGGCCTAAATGGAAAACTGTTTTTT
D gene: TRBD1; V gene: TRBV2; clone size: -; J gene: TRBJ2-3; CDR3 protein: CASRGDSNTDTQYF; CDR3 DNA: TGTGCCAGCAGGGGGGACAGTAACACAGATACGCAGTATTTT
D gene: TRBD2; V gene: TRBV6-1; clone size: few; J gene: TRBJ2-3; CDR3 protein: CASSSPLLAGVADTQYF; CDR3 DNA: TGTGCCAGCAGCTCCCCCCTCCTAGCGGGAGTTGCAGATACGCAGTATTTT
D gene: -; V gene: TRBV11-2; clone size: few; J gene: TRBJ2-3; CDR3 protein: CASSLFGGSPDTQYF; CDR3 DNA: TGTGCCAGCAGCTTATTTGGGGGAAGCCCAGATACGCAGTATTTT
D gene: -; V gene: TRBV29-1; clone size: -; J gene: TRBJ2-2; CDR3 protein: CSVKDSLNTGELFF; CDR3 DNA: TGCAGCGTGAAGGACAGCCTCAACACCGGGGAGCTGTTTTTT
D gene: TRBD2; V gene: TRBV6-2/TRBV6-3; clone size: many; J gene: TRBJ2-7; CDR3 protein: CASSSNLGTSGSSYEQYF; CDR3 DNA: TGTGCCAGCAGTTCCAACCTCGGGACTAGCGGGAGCTCCTACGAGCAGTACTTC
D gene: TRBD2; V gene: TRBV29-1; clone size: few; J gene: TRBJ2-3; CDR3 protein: CSVERTSGRTDTQYF; CDR3 DNA: TGCAGCGTTGAAAGGACTAGCGGACGCACAGATACGCAGTATTTT
D gene: -; V gene: TRBV28; clone size: once; J gene: TRBJ2-2; CDR3 protein: CASSFSGMSTGELFF; CDR3 DNA: TGTGCCAGCAGTTTTTCGGGTATGAGCACCGGGGAGCTGTTTTTT
D gene: -; V gene: TRBV6-6; clone size: -; J gene: TRBJ2-5; CDR3 protein: CASSYSGAPEGTQYF; CDR3 DNA: TGTGCCAGCAGTTACTCCGGGGCCCCTGAGGGGACCCAGTACTTC
D gene: -; V gene: TRBV20-1; clone size: -; J gene: TRBJ2-1; CDR3 protein: CSASRNLAPNEQFF; CDR3 DNA: TGCAGTGCTAGCAGGAATCTGGCCCCCAATGAGCAGTTCTTC
D gene: TRBD2; V gene: TRBV7-9; clone size: -; J gene: TRBJ2-1; CDR3 protein: CASSSGLAGDIAYNEQFF; CDR3 DNA: TGTGCCAGCAGCTCCGGACTAGCGGGAGATATCGCCTACAATGAGCAGTTCTTC
D gene: -; V gene: TRBV20-1; clone size: few; J gene: TRBJ2-3; CDR3 protein: CSAVPRRFSTDTQYF; CDR3 DNA: TGCAGTGCGGTACCTCGTCGGTTCAGTACAGATACGCAGTATTTT
D gene: TRBD2; V gene: TRBV11-2; clone size: few; J gene: TRBJ2-3; CDR3 protein: CASSPSSGGDTQYF; CDR3 DNA: TGTGCCAGCAGCCCCTCTAGCGGGGGAGATACGCAGTATTTT
D gene: -; V gene: TRBV11-2; clone size: -; J gene: TRBJ1-6; CDR3 protein: CASSLEPGDNSPLHF; CDR3 DNA: TGTGCCAGCAGCTTAGAACCGGGGGACAATTCACCCCTCCACTTT
D gene: TRBD2; V gene: TRBV4-2; clone size: few; J gene: TRBJ2-3; CDR3 protein: CASSQRAGSTDTQYF; CDR3 DNA: TGTGCCAGCAGCCAGCGAGCGGGGAGCACAGATACGCAGTATTTT
D gene: -; V gene: TRBV29-1; clone size: -; J gene: TRBJ2-3; CDR3 protein: CSTQDSTDTQYF; CDR3 DNA: TGCAGCACCCAGGACAGCACAGATACGCAGTATTTT
D gene: -; V gene: TRBV6-2/TRBV6-3; clone size: once; J gene: TRBJ2-3; CDR3 protein: CACRKDTDTQYF; CDR3 DNA: TGTGCCTGTCGAAAGGACACAGATACGCAGTATTTT
D gene: -; V gene: TRBV20-1; clone size: -; J gene: TRBJ2-1; CDR3 protein: CSASPGNEQFF; CDR3 DNA: TGCAGTGCTAGCCCCGGAAATGAGCAGTTCTTC
D gene: TRBD1; V gene: TRBV2; clone size: few; J gene: TRBJ1-2; CDR3 protein: CASEQGSYGYTF; CDR3 DNA: TGTGCCAGTGAACAGGGGTCATATGGCTACACCTTC
D gene: -; V gene: TRBV9; clone size: -; J gene: TRBJ2-6; CDR3 protein: CASSTTRTPAGANVLTF; CDR3 DNA: TGTGCCAGCAGCACGACCCGGACTCCTGCTGGGGCCAACGTCCTGACTTTC
D gene: -; V gene: TRBV6-6; clone size: -; J gene: TRBJ1-1; CDR3 protein: CASSYSRMWEAFF; CDR3 DNA: TGTGCCAGCAGTTACTCGAGGATGTGGGAAGCTTTCTTT
D gene: TRBD1; V gene: TRBV6-4; clone size: -; J gene: TRBJ1-1; CDR3 protein: CASSLGTGTEAFF; CDR3 DNA: TGTGCCAGCAGTCTAGGGACAGGCACTGAAGCTTTCTTT
D gene: TRBD1; V gene: TRBV5-1; clone size: -; J gene: TRBJ1-2; CDR3 protein: CASSRQSRGRLHGYTF; CDR3 DNA: TGCGCCAGCAGCCGACAGAGCAGGGGGCGTTTGCATGGCTACACCTTC
D gene: -; V gene: TRBV10-2; clone size: -; J gene: TRBJ2-3; CDR3 protein: CASLSSSGTDTQYF; CDR3 DNA: TGCGCCAGCTTATCCTCTAGCGGCACAGATACGCAGTATTTT
D gene: -; V gene: TRBV5-1; clone size: few; J gene: TRBJ2-6; CDR3 protein: CASSLTGNGANVLTF; CDR3 DNA: TGCGCCAGCAGCTTGACAGGGAATGGGGCCAACGTCCTGACTTTC
D gene: -; V gene: TRBV20-1; clone size: few; J gene: TRBJ2-1; CDR3 protein: CSAIPGGSAYNEQFF; CDR3 DNA: TGCAGTGCCATCCCTGGGGGGTCCGCCTACAATGAGCAGTTCTTC
D gene: TRBD1; V gene: TRBV6-5; clone size: few; J gene: TRBJ1-2; CDR3 protein: CASAQGNYGYTF; CDR3 DNA: TGTGCCAGCGCACAGGGGAACTATGGCTACACCTTC
D gene: -; V gene: TRBV15; clone size: many; J gene: TRBJ2-5; CDR3 protein: CATSREDSWGQETQYF; CDR3 DNA: TGTGCCACCAGCAGAGAGGACTCCTGGGGCCAAGAGACCCAGTACTTC
D gene: -; V gene: TRBV29-1; clone size: -; J gene: TRBJ1-4; CDR3 protein: CSVDAGNEKLFF; CDR3 DNA: TGCAGCGTTGATGCGGGTAATGAAAAACTGTTTTTT
D gene: -; V gene: TRBV7-9; clone size: few; J gene: TRBJ1-4; CDR3 protein: CASSLYGRQRDEKLFF; CDR3 DNA: TGTGCCAGCAGCTTATATGGCCGACAGAGGGATGAAAAACTGTTTTTT
D gene: TRBD1; V gene: TRBV5-1; clone size: -; J gene: TRBJ2-6; CDR3 protein: CASSLAGGLSGANVLTF; CDR3 DNA: TGCGCCAGCAGCTTGGCAGGGGGCCTCTCTGGGGCCAACGTCCTGACTTTC
D gene: -; V gene: TRBV12-5; clone size: -; J gene: TRBJ1-1; CDR3 protein: CASGLQGLTSATEAFF; CDR3 DNA: TGTGCTAGTGGTTTGCAGGGTTTAACTTCCGCGACTGAAGCTTTCTTT
D gene: -; V gene: TRBV7-2; clone size: -; J gene: TRBJ2-2; CDR3 protein: CASSFPGANTGELFF; CDR3 DNA: TGTGCCAGCAGCTTTCCGGGAGCCAACACCGGGGAGCTGTTTTTT
D gene: -; V gene: TRBV4-1; clone size: -; J gene: TRBJ2-1; CDR3 protein: CASSQGVRGISYNEQFF; CDR3 DNA: TGCGCCAGCAGCCAAGGTGTTCGTGGCATCTCCTACAATGAGCAGTTCTTC
D gene: -; V gene: TRBV3-1; clone size: few; J gene: TRBJ1-2; CDR3 protein: CASSQGGGRGYTF; CDR3 DNA: TGTGCCAGCAGCCAAGGGGGGGGCCGTGGCTACACCTTC
D gene: -; V gene: TRBV7-9; clone size: -; J gene: TRBJ2-1; CDR3 protein: CASGVRGADYNEQFF; CDR3 DNA: TGTGCCAGCGGGGTGAGGGGAGCGGACTACAATGAGCAGTTCTTC
D gene: TRBD1; V gene: TRBV2; clone size: -; J gene: TRBJ2-5; CDR3 protein: CASSEDRGSQETQYF; CDR3 DNA: TGTGCCAGCAGTGAAGACAGGGGGAGTCAAGAGACCCAGTACTTC
D gene: TRBD1; V gene: TRBV29-1; clone size: -; J gene: TRBJ1-1; CDR3 protein: CSVEDPDRALRAFF; CDR3 DNA: TGCAGCGTTGAAGATCCCGACAGGGCGTTACGAGCTTTCTTT
D gene: -; V gene: TRBV7-2; clone size: many; J gene: TRBJ2-1; CDR3 protein: CASSSTAGSYNEQFF; CDR3 DNA: TGTGCCAGCAGCTCCACAGCCGGCTCCTACAATGAGCAGTTCTTC